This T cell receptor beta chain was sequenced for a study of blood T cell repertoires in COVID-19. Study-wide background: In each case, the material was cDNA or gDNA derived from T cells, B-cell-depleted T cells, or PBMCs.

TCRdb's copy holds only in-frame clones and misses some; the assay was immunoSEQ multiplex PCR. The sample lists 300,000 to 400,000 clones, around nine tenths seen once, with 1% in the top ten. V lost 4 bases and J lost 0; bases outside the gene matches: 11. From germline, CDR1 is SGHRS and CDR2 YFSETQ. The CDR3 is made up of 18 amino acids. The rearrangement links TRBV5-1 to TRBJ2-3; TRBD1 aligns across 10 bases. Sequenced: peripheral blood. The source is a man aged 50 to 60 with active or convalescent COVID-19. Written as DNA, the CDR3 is TGCGCCAGCAGCCCACTCCCGGGACAGGGGACAAGCACAGATACGCAGTATTTT. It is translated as CASSPLPGQGTSTDTQYF.